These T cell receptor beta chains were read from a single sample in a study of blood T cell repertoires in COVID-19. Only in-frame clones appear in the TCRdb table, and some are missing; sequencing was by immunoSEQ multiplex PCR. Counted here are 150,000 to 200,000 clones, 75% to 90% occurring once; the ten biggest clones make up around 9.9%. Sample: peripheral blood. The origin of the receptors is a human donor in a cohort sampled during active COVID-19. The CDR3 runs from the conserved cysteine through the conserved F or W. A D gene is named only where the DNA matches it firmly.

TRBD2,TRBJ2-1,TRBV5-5,CASIQLAGPYNEQFF
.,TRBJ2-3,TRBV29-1,CSVPGTDTQYF
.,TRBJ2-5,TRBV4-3,CASSQDISTLGTQYF
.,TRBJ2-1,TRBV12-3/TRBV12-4,CASSLTYNEQFF
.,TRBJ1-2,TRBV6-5,CASSLGPEPNYGYTF
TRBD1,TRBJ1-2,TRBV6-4,CASRPVPGGYGYTF
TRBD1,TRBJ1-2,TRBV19,CASSPGTDRNGYTF
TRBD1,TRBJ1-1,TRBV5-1,CASSPSGQGEAFF
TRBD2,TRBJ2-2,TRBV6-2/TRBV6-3,CASSYFAGVLGELFF
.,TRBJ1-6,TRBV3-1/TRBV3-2,CASSRQFYNSPLHF
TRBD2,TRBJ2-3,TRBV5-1,CASSLGTSGYTDTQYF
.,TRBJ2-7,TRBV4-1,CASSPNDRPSTTRQYF
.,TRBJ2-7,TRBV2,CASNVRSSYEQYF
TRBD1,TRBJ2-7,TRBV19,CASTTTGNPHEQYF
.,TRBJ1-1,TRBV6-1,CASSEAGGLRAFF
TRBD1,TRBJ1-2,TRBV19,CASKGGTRYYGYTF
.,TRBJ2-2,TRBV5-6,CASSLGGFGELFF
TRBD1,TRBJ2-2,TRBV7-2,CASSPRDRARNTGELFF
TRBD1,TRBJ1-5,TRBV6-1,CASSEAPGQGNQPQHF
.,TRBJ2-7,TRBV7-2,CASSLESFQVNEQYF
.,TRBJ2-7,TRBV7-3,CASSPNFVGEQYF
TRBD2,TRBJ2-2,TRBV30,CAWRGLAANTGELFF
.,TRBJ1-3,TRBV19,CASSIARWTLSGNTIYF
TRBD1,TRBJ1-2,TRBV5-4,CASSPGQGYGYTF
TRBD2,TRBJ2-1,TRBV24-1,CATSDPAREGGNEQFF
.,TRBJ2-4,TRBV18,CASSPYRDIQYF
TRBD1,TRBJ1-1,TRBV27,CASSQRQGTRAFF
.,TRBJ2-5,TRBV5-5,CASSLWGDETQYF
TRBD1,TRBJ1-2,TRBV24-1,CATSEGDRGVYGYTF
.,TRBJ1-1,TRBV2,CASSLQLYTEAFF
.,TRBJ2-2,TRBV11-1,CASSLSSGVNTGELFF
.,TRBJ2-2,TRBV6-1,CASSEPPTWGGTGELFF
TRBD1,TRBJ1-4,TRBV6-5,CASSQQGAEGEKLFF
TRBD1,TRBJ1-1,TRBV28,CASSLLGQGDTEAFF
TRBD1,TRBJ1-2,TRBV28,CASSLDRGHGYTF
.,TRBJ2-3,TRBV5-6,CASSSSALGDTQYF
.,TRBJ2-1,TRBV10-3,CAISESTQLVLYNEQFF
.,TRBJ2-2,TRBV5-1,CASSFRGEGAGELFF
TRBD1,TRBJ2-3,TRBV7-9,CASSLDRGSTDTQYF
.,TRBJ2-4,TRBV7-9,CASSPRAQKNIQYF
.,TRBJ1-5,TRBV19,CASSIVGNQPQHF
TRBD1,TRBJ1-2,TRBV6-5,CASSLTGTGIYGYTF
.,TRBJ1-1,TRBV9,CASSLGPMNTEAFF
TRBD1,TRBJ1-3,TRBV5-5,CASSLLGQVLGNTIYF
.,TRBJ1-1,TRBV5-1,CASSLVAGPGTEAFF
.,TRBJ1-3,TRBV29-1,CSYSGNEPGNTIYF
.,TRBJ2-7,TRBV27,CASGDQGPSLSEQYF